A selection of T cell receptor beta chains follows, all from one sample in a study of cytomegalovirus exposure and HLA in healthy donors. TCRdb's copy holds only in-frame clones and misses some; the assay was immunoSEQ multiplex PCR. The table has about 56,000 clones, roughly 89% seen once; the top ten hold approximately 15%. Sequencing was performed on PBMCs. These TCRs come from a woman aged 18-29 years in good health and CMV-seronegative. Each CDR3 is given with its conserved first and last residue. The order of the fields is CDR3 DNA, CDR3 protein, J gene, V gene, D gene, clone size. The D gene is left open where the match is weak. Rows give clone size only sometimes, using once, few, many, or a class for an expanded clone.

CDR3nt: TGTGCCAGCAGCTCCGATAGGACAGGAATACTCTATGGCTACACCTTC
CDR3aa: CASSSDRTGILYGYTF
j_gene: TRBJ1-2
v_gene: TRBV7-8
d_gene: TRBD1
abundance: .

CDR3nt: TGTGCCAGCAGCTTAAGGGACAGGGGGTTTAACTATGGCTACACCTTC
CDR3aa: CASSLRDRGFNYGYTF
j_gene: TRBJ1-2
v_gene: TRBV7-2
d_gene: TRBD1
abundance: .

CDR3nt: TGTGCCAGCAGCCAAGGGGAGAGAGGGCTTGCAACTAATGAAAAACTGTTTTTT
CDR3aa: CASSQGERGLATNEKLFF
j_gene: TRBJ1-4
v_gene: TRBV4-2
d_gene: .
abundance: .

CDR3nt: TGTGCCAGCAGTTACTCTGTGACAGGGAATTGGGAGCAGTACTTC
CDR3aa: CASSYSVTGNWEQYF
j_gene: TRBJ2-7
v_gene: TRBV6-5
d_gene: TRBD1
abundance: .

CDR3nt: TGTGCCAGCAGACAGGGTAGGGTCACTGAAGCTTTCTTT
CDR3aa: CASRQGRVTEAFF
j_gene: TRBJ1-1
v_gene: TRBV6-5
d_gene: .
abundance: .

CDR3nt: TGTGCCAGCAGTTACGGGAGGGGAGATACGCAGTATTTT
CDR3aa: CASSYGRGDTQYF
j_gene: TRBJ2-3
v_gene: TRBV6-5
d_gene: TRBD2
abundance: .

CDR3nt: TGCGCCAGCAGATTCCCGACAGGGGAGTATGGCTACACCTTC
CDR3aa: CASRFPTGEYGYTF
j_gene: TRBJ1-2
v_gene: TRBV5-1
d_gene: TRBD1
abundance: .

CDR3nt: TGTGCCAGCAGTTACTCCCGTGGCCCATACGAGCAGTACTTC
CDR3aa: CASSYSRGPYEQYF
j_gene: TRBJ2-7
v_gene: TRBV6-5
d_gene: .
abundance: .

CDR3nt: TGTGCCAGCAGCCCCCGTTTTTTGACTAGCGGGAGAGCAGATACGCAGTATTTT
CDR3aa: CASSPRFLTSGRADTQYF
j_gene: TRBJ2-3
v_gene: TRBV7-9
d_gene: TRBD2
abundance: .

CDR3nt: TGTGCCAGCAGCTTGGACAGGGAAGGTACAGATACGCAGTATTTT
CDR3aa: CASSLDREGTDTQYF
j_gene: TRBJ2-3
v_gene: TRBV5-6
d_gene: .
abundance: .

CDR3nt: TGCGCCAGCAGCCTGGGGAGGGAAGCTTTCTTT
CDR3aa: CASSLGREAFF
j_gene: TRBJ1-1
v_gene: TRBV4-3
d_gene: .
abundance: .

CDR3nt: TGTGCCAGCAGCCCCGGGACTGGACTTGAGCAGTACTTC
CDR3aa: CASSPGTGLEQYF
j_gene: TRBJ2-7
v_gene: TRBV4-2
d_gene: .
abundance: .

CDR3nt: TGTGCCCAAGGGGGGGGCAGTAACACCGGGGAGCTGTTTTTT
CDR3aa: CAQGGGSNTGELFF
j_gene: TRBJ2-2
v_gene: TRBV19
d_gene: .
abundance: .

CDR3nt: TGTGCCAGCAGTGCCGGGACAGGGTTATACAATGAGCAGTTCTTC
CDR3aa: CASSAGTGLYNEQFF
j_gene: TRBJ2-1
v_gene: TRBV6-1
d_gene: TRBD1
abundance: .

CDR3nt: TGTGCCAGCTCCCGGGGAGAACCTTCAACTAATGAAAAACTGTTTTTT
CDR3aa: CASSRGEPSTNEKLFF
j_gene: TRBJ1-4
v_gene: TRBV18
d_gene: .
abundance: .

CDR3nt: TGTGCCAGCAGTTTCAGTCGGGATTTCCGCTCTGGGGCCAACGTCCTGACTTTC
CDR3aa: CASSFSRDFRSGANVLTF
j_gene: TRBJ2-6
v_gene: TRBV27
d_gene: .
abundance: .

CDR3nt: TGTGCCAGCACCCTACAGGGGCCCTTAAGGAATGAGCAGTTCTTC
CDR3aa: CASTLQGPLRNEQFF
j_gene: TRBJ2-1
v_gene: TRBV18
d_gene: TRBD1
abundance: .

CDR3nt: TGCGCCAGCAGCAAGAGGGCAGACTATGGCTACACCTTC
CDR3aa: CASSKRADYGYTF
j_gene: TRBJ1-2
v_gene: TRBV5-1
d_gene: .
abundance: few

CDR3nt: TGTGCCAGCAGCGGGGGTCACGAGCAGTACTTC
CDR3aa: CASSGGHEQYF
j_gene: TRBJ2-7
v_gene: TRBV6-1
d_gene: .
abundance: .

CDR3nt: TGTGCCAGCAGCTTGCGGGGACAGACCTACGGGCAGTACTTC
CDR3aa: CASSLRGQTYGQYF
j_gene: TRBJ2-7
v_gene: TRBV5-8
d_gene: TRBD1
abundance: .

CDR3nt: TGTGCCTGGAGCCGGACTAGCGGGAGAAACGAGCAGTACTTC
CDR3aa: CAWSRTSGRNEQYF
j_gene: TRBJ2-7
v_gene: TRBV30
d_gene: TRBD2
abundance: .

CDR3nt: TGTGCCAGCAGTCCCGGGACAGGGGCCGATTCCTACGAGCAGTACTTC
CDR3aa: CASSPGTGADSYEQYF
j_gene: TRBJ2-7
v_gene: TRBV28
d_gene: TRBD1
abundance: .

CDR3nt: TGTGCCAGCAGTTTACGATACGGACAGGGGGCTAATCAGCCCCAGCATTTT
CDR3aa: CASSLRYGQGANQPQHF
j_gene: TRBJ1-5
v_gene: TRBV27
d_gene: TRBD1
abundance: .

CDR3nt: TGTGCCTGGACTCTATTCAAGAACACTGAAGCTTTCTTT
CDR3aa: CAWTLFKNTEAFF
j_gene: TRBJ1-1
v_gene: TRBV30
d_gene: .
abundance: .

CDR3nt: TGTGCCAGTAGTCCTAGCGCCGCCTACGAGCAGTACTTC
CDR3aa: CASSPSAAYEQYF
j_gene: TRBJ2-7
v_gene: TRBV19
d_gene: .
abundance: .

CDR3nt: TGTGCCAGCAGTTACTCGAAGTGGGCCCATGGCTACACCTTC
CDR3aa: CASSYSKWAHGYTF
j_gene: TRBJ1-2
v_gene: TRBV6-5
d_gene: .
abundance: .

CDR3nt: TGTGCCTTTTTGGCAGGGGAAGGGGCTAACAATGAGCAGTTCTTC
CDR3aa: CAFLAGEGANNEQFF
j_gene: TRBJ2-1
v_gene: TRBV7-9
d_gene: .
abundance: .

CDR3nt: TGCAGCGAAGGACAGAGGGGGTCCAAAAACATTCAGTACTTC
CDR3aa: CSEGQRGSKNIQYF
j_gene: TRBJ2-4
v_gene: TRBV29-1
d_gene: .
abundance: once

CDR3nt: TGTGCCAGTAGTATAGTAGGGGGAGTAGGAGGAGAGACCCAGTACTTC
CDR3aa: CASSIVGGVGGETQYF
j_gene: TRBJ2-5
v_gene: TRBV19
d_gene: .
abundance: .

CDR3nt: TGTGCCAGTAGTCTGGGACAGTCCTACGAGCAGTACTTC
CDR3aa: CASSLGQSYEQYF
j_gene: TRBJ2-7
v_gene: TRBV19
d_gene: TRBD1
abundance: .

CDR3nt: TGTGCCAGCATCCAGGGGACAGATACGCAGTATTTT
CDR3aa: CASIQGTDTQYF
j_gene: TRBJ2-3
v_gene: TRBV2
d_gene: .
abundance: once

CDR3nt: TGTGCCTGGAGGACAGGTTCACCCCTCCACTTT
CDR3aa: CAWRTGSPLHF
j_gene: TRBJ1-6
v_gene: TRBV30
d_gene: .
abundance: .

CDR3nt: TGTGCCAGCAGCGCAGGGTATCGCCAAGAGACCCAGTACTTC
CDR3aa: CASSAGYRQETQYF
j_gene: TRBJ2-5
v_gene: TRBV9
d_gene: .
abundance: .